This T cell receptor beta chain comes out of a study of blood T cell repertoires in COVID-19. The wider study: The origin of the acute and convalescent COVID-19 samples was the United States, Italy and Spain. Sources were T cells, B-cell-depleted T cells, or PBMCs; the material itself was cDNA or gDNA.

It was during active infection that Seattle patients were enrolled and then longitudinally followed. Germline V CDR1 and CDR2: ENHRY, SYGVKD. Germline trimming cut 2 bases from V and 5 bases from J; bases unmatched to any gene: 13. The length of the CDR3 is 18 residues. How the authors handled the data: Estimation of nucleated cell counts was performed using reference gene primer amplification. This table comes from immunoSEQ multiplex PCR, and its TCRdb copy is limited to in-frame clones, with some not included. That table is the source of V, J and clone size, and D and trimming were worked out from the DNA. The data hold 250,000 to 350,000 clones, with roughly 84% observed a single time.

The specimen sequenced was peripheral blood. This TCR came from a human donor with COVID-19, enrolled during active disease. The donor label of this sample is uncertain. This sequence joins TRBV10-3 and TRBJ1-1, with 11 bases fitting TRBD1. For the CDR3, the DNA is TGTGCCATCAGTGAGCCCAATCCGGGACAGGGGGTCCGGACTGAAGCTTTCTTT. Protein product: CAISEPNPGQGVRTEAFF.